This entry lists 18 T cell receptor beta chains sequenced from one sample in a study of long-term antiretroviral therapy in people with HIV. At the survey level, the v3.0 immunoSEQ assay was run. TCRdb's table, derived via immunoSEQ multiplex PCR, lists solely in-frame clones and lacks some. Found here are 20,000 to 30,000 clones, around 84% of them singletons; the top ten hold about 5%. Sequences were derived from unsorted PBMCs, sampled 4.4 years after starting antiretroviral therapy. These receptors were taken from a man younger than 40 with HIV.

The genes are TRBV27 and TRBJ2-7; TRBD1 agrees at 8 bases. The trim removed 5 bases at V and 3 bases at J, leaving 3 bases unmatched. Germline V gene lookup returns CDR1 MNHEY and CDR2 SMNVEV (reference sequence). The CDR3 extends over 13 amino acids. The CDR3 reads CASSPDRVYEQYF. The CDR3 DNA sequence: TGTGCCAGCAGTCCGGACAGGGTCTACGAGCAGTACTTC.

CDR3 DNA sequence: TGTGCCAGCAGTTTCTTAGGGACAGGGGGCACTGAAGCTTTCTTT. Translating it yields CASSFLGTGGTEAFF. The chain uses TRBV27 and TRBJ1-1, with 11 positions matching TRBD1. The length of the CDR3 is 15 residues. Germline CDR1 reads MNHEY; CDR2 reads SMNVEV (reference sequence). V was pared by 3 bases and J by 4 bases, with 4 bases of the junction left unmatched.

There are a few counts of this clone. The chain uses TRBV27 and TRBJ2-7; no clear D gene. The CDR3 spans 13 residues. The germline gives CDR1 MNHEY, CDR2 SMNVEV (reference sequence). The V and J ends lost 4 bases and 4 bases respectively, with 11 bases between them. For the CDR3, the DNA is TGTGCCAGCAGTTATGCCCTAAGATACGAGCAGTACTTC. It is translated as CASSYALRYEQYF.

The table lists this clone with a count of one. The chain uses TRBV27 and TRBJ1-4, with D unresolved. Germline lookup yields CDR1 MNHEY and CDR2 SMNVEV (reference sequence). V lost 0 bases to trimming and J lost 8 bases, with 7 bases between them. The length of the CDR3 is 13 residues. CDR3 DNA: TGTGCCAGCAGTTTATCAACGGGCGAAAAACTGTTTTTT. This translates into CASSLSTGEKLFF.

This chain connects TRBV9 to TRBJ2-3; 8 nucleotides align to TRBD1. With V trimmed by 4 bases and J by 2 bases, 9 bases remained unmatched. CDR1 SGDLS and CDR2 YYNGEE come from the germline V gene. The CDR3 runs 16 residues. In nucleotides, the CDR3 is TGTGCCAGCAGCCTCATCGGACAGGGAATCACAGATACGCAGTATTTT. Its protein is CASSLIGQGITDTQYF.

The chain has TRBV7-9 and TRBJ1-1, with D perhaps TRBD1 (6 bases). V was trimmed by 11 bases and J by 5 bases, leaving 15 bases between them. Germline CDR1 reads SEHNR; CDR2 reads FQNEAQ (reference sequence). CDR3 length: 12 residues. In DNA, the CDR3 is TGTGCCGGGGACCGGGGGCGTACTGAAGCTTTCTTT. It is translated as CAGDRGRTEAFF.

V and J are TRBV2 and TRBJ1-1; 9 bases match TRBD1. There are 14 residues in the CDR3. The J segment lost 7 bases and the V segment lost 5 bases, leaving 8 bases of the junction unmatched. Per germline, CDR1 SNHLY and CDR2 FYNNEI. This chain's CDR3 is CASSPHRGQGEAFF. Here the CDR3 DNA reads TGTGCCAGCAGTCCCCACAGGGGGCAAGGTGAAGCTTTCTTT.

This chain links TRBV27 with TRBJ2-3; D perhaps matches TRBD2 (5 bases). The CDR3 runs to 14 residues. V was clipped by 1 base and J by 5 bases, with 10 bases between them. Germline values: CDR1 MNHEY, CDR2 SMNVEV (reference sequence). CDR3 DNA: TGTGCCAGCAGTTTATTCAGAGGAGGAGATACGCAGTATTTT. Translated, it gives CASSLFRGGDTQYF.

This clone has just one count. The chain carries TRBV5-1 and TRBJ2-4, with 15 bases identical to TRBD2. This CDR3 contains 18 residues. V was pared by 4 bases and J by 3 bases, with 8 bases of the junction left unmatched. From germline, CDR1 is SGHRS and CDR2 YFSETQ. The CDR3: CASSDAGTSGRNKNIQYF. The CDR3 DNA reads as TGCGCCAGCAGCGATGCCGGGACTAGCGGGAGGAACAAAAACATTCAGTACTTC.

The sample holds a few counts of this clone. This rearrangement joins TRBV27 to TRBJ1-2; tentatively, D is TRBD1 (6 bases). Germline-derived CDR1 and CDR2 are MNHEY and SMNVEV (reference sequence). V lost 3 bases, J lost 4 bases, and 15 bases lay in between. This CDR3 has 15 residues. Here the CDR3 DNA reads TGTGCCAGCAGTTTTAGGGGGACGGCGGGCTATGGCTACACCTTC. This translates into CASSFRGTAGYGYTF.

The chain joins TRBV27 to TRBJ2-1, with TRBD1 identical over 10 bases. The V gene end was trimmed by 3 bases and the J gene end by 1 base; junction bases not matched to a gene: 9. The germline CDR1 and CDR2 sequences are MNHEY and SMNVEV (reference sequence). The CDR3 has 18 amino acids. The CDR3 reads CASSFLTGGKSSYNEQFF. CDR3 nucleotides: TGTGCCAGCAGTTTCTTGACAGGGGGCAAGAGTTCCTACAATGAGCAGTTCTTC.

The chain has TRBV4-1 and TRBJ1-2; 7 nucleotides align to TRBD1. Germline-derived CDR1 and CDR2 are MGHRA and YSYEKL. Trimming at V came to 0 bases and at J to 4 bases, leaving 8 bases not matched to a gene. The CDR3 is 16 residues long. The CDR3 is CASSQDRGQPSYGYTF. As DNA, the CDR3 is TGCGCCAGCAGCCAAGATAGGGGGCAGCCTTCCTATGGCTACACCTTC.

V and J are TRBV6-5 and TRBJ1-2, with D unclear. This CDR3 is 15 amino acids long. Germline CDR1 MNHEY, CDR2 SVGAGI. The V end lost 6 bases, the J end lost 8 bases, and 22 bases lay between the germline ends. The CDR3 loop is CASSIFLGSADGYTF. CDR3 nucleotide sequence: TGTGCCAGCAGCATTTTTCTAGGGAGTGCAGACGGCTACACCTTC.

V gene TRBV5-1 combines with J gene TRBJ1-2; D possibly corresponds to TRBD1 (5 bases). This CDR3 contains 14 residues. The V end was cut by 5 bases, the J end by 6 bases, with 17 bases between. Germline V gene lookup returns CDR1 SGHRS and CDR2 YFSETQ. CDR3 protein: CASRRGLESHGYTF. As DNA, the CDR3 is TGCGCCAGCAGAAGGGGTTTGGAGTCGCATGGCTACACCTTC.

As to this clone: The junction does not match germline at one end; this may be a read error. The CDR3 loop reads CASSLGPPGGQTYEQYF. The CDR3 bases are TGTGCTAGCAGCTTAGGACCGCCAGGGGGACAAACCTACGAGCAGTACTTC. The gene calls are TRBV7-7 and TRBJ2-7, with 7 positions matching TRBD1. The CDR3 covers 17 residues. CDR1 and CDR2 from the germline V gene are SSHAT and FNYEAQ (reference sequence).

The J gene is TRBJ2-2, the V gene TRBV6-4, with D hard to call. The CDR3 loop spans 13 amino acids. Trimming removed 0 bases from V and 7 bases from J, with 6 bases in between. CDR1 and CDR2 from the germline V gene are MRHNA and SNTAGT. CDR3: CASSDSSHGELFF. In nucleotides, the CDR3 is TGTGCCAGCAGTGACTCTAGTCACGGGGAGCTGTTTTTT.

This sequence joins TRBV6-6 and TRBJ1-1; TRBD1 matches at 7 bases. Germline V lookup: CDR1 MNHNY, CDR2 SVGAGI (reference sequence). Trimming removed 8 bases from V and 5 bases from J; junction bases left unmatched: 17. This CDR3 comprises 16 residues. The CDR3 coding sequence is TGTGCCAGCCACTCCGACAGGGCGTTCCCCAGAACTGAAGCTTTCTTT. Its translation: CASHSDRAFPRTEAFF.

The chain links TRBV6-6 to TRBJ2-7, with D possibly matching TRBD2 (7 bases). V was clipped by 7 bases and J by 7 bases, with 17 bases between them. CDR3 length: 13 residues. The germline CDR1 and CDR2 sequences are MNHNY and SVGAGI (reference sequence). CDR3 sequence reads: CASKGGSLREQYF. The CDR3 DNA is TGTGCCAGCAAGGGGGGGTCCCTACGGGAGCAGTACTTC.